This TCR beta chain was retrieved from a study of blood T cell repertoires in COVID-19. The wider study: COVID-19 samples collected from the United States, Italy and Spain covered acute and convalescent phases. The cDNA or gDNA used as material had been derived from T cells, B-cell-depleted T cells, or PBMCs.

The ends were cut back, 7 bases at V and 0 bases at J, with 12 bases in the middle. The CDR3 consists of 13 residues. CDR1 SQVTM and CDR2 ANQGSEA come from the germline V gene. Original handling: Amplifying reference gene primers gave estimates of nucleated cell counts. Assay: immunoSEQ multiplex PCR; the TCRdb copy retains only in-frame clones and omits some. D and trimming come from the DNA, and the V and J calls and clone size come from that table. This table has under 130,000 clones, roughly four fifths appearing once. This receptor was identified in an elderly woman with acute or convalescent COVID-19. Material for sequencing was peripheral blood. The chain has TRBV29-1 and TRBJ1-2; possibly TRBD1 for D (6 bases). CDR3 protein: CSAGTTANYGYTF. In nucleotides, the CDR3 is TGCAGCGCAGGGACAACAGCTAACTATGGCTACACCTTC.